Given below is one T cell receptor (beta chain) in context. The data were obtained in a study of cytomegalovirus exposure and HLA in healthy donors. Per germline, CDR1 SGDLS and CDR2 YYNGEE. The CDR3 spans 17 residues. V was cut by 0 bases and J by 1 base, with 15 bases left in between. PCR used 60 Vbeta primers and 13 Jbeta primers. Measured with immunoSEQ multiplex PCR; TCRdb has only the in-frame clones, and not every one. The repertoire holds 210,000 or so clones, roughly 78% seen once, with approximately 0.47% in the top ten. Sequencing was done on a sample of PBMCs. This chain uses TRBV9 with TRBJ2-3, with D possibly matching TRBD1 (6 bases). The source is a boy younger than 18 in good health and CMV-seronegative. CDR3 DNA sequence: TGTGCCAGCAGCGTAGTCTCAGGGGCCCTTCGCACAGATACGCAGTATTTT. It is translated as CASSVVSGALRTDTQYF.